The present T cell receptor (beta chain) was sequenced within a study of shared clonotypes between healthy human individuals. Sequenced by immunoSEQ multiplex PCR; TCRdb stores in-frame clones only, minus some. The data show over 1.5 million clones, 98% seen once. Donors were healthy HIV-negative adults without recent acute infections or vaccinations. In germline, CDR1 is MNHNY, CDR2 SVGAGI (reference sequence). The CDR3 is made up of 15 amino acids. V lost 4 bases and J lost 0, with 13 bases in between. The rearrangement links TRBV6-6 to TRBJ2-7; the D is unclear. The TCR was taken from a man aged 25 to 40 in good health. The specimen sequenced was naive CD4+ T cells sorted from blood. As to subset: CD45RA+ positively selected. CDR3 nucleotides: TGTGCCAGCAGTTTTGGCGTCTCGAGCTCCTACGAGCAGTACTTC. As protein: CASSFGVSSSYEQYF.